Below are 13 T cell receptor beta chains sequenced from a single sample in a study of blood T cell repertoires in COVID-19. Method: immunoSEQ multiplex PCR; TCRdb's copy keeps in-frame clones and lacks some. The top ten hold about 49% of the sample, which has under 30,000 clones, over 70% seen once. The material sequenced was peripheral blood. These receptor sequences come from a woman in her 70s with acute or convalescent COVID-19.

V gene TRBV15 combines with J gene TRBJ2-6, with TRBD2 matching 14 bases. This CDR3 is 21 amino acids long. V lost 3 bases and J lost 3; bases outside the gene matches: 13. Germline V lookup: CDR1 LNHNV, CDR2 YYDKDF (reference sequence). The CDR3 loop is CATSSLPGLAGATDGANVLTF. The CDR3 bases are TGTGCCACCAGCAGCTTACCGGGACTAGCGGGGGCAACGGATGGGGCCAACGTCCTGACTTTC.

The V call is TRBV5-5, the J call TRBJ1-6, with TRBD1 matching over 9 bases. The length of the CDR3 is 16 residues. The germline V gene has CDR1 SGHKS and CDR2 YYEKEE (reference sequence). Losses at the gene ends were 2 bases for V and 3 bases for J; bases not matched to a gene: 3. The CDR3 nucleotides read TGTGCCAGCAGCTTACAGGGGGCCCTCTATAATTCACCCCTCCACTTT. Translated: CASSLQGALYNSPLHF. The whole variable domain, filled in from reference TRBV5-5 and TRBJ1-6, reads DAGVTQSPTHLIKTRGQQVTLRCSPISGHKSVSWYQQVLGQGPQFIFQYYEKEERGRGNFPDRFSARQFPNYSSELNVNALLLGDSALYLCASSLQGALYNSPLHFGNGTRLTVT.

The V and J genes are TRBV6-6 and TRBJ1-6; TRBD1 matches at 10 bases. Germline-derived CDR1 and CDR2 are MNHNY and SVGAGI (reference sequence). V gave up 5 bases and J gave up 5 bases; unmatched junction bases: 3. This CDR3 spans 15 amino acids. The CDR3 nucleotides are TGTGCCAGCAGTGGGACAGGGGATGATAATTCACCCCTCCACTTT. Translating gives CASSGTGDDNSPLHF.

The rearrangement uses TRBV19 and TRBJ2-7; D is unclear. Germline-derived CDR1 and CDR2 are LNHDA and SQIVND (reference sequence). V was cut by 7 bases and J by 0 bases, with 13 bases left in between. The CDR3 consists of 14 residues. The CDR3 nucleotides are TGTGCCAGTAAGCGAGACCCGGTCTCCTACGAGCAGTACTTC. Encoded protein: CASKRDPVSYEQYF.

V usage is TRBV7-9 and J usage is TRBJ2-1, with 8 bases identical to TRBD1. The CDR3 is 15 amino acids. Germline CDR1 reads SEHNR; CDR2 reads FQNEAQ (reference sequence). J was trimmed by 7 bases and V by 1 base; bases with no gene match: 6. CDR3 in DNA: TGTGCCAGCAGCTTAGTTCAGGGGGCGCGAAATGAGCAGTTCTTC. Translated, it gives CASSLVQGARNEQFF. The whole variable domain, remainder taken from reference TRBV7-9 and TRBJ2-1, is DTGVSQNPRHKITKRGQNVTFRCDPISEHNRLYWYRQTLGQGPEFLTYFQNEAQLEKSRLLSDRFSAERPKGSFSTLEIQRTEQGDSAMYLCASSLVQGARNEQFFGPGTRLTVL.

J is TRBJ1-6 and V is TRBV9; the match to TRBD1 covers 8 bases. The CDR3 covers 15 residues. The V gene end was trimmed by 3 bases and the J gene end by 8 bases; junction bases not matched to a gene: 7. Germline CDR1 SGDLS, CDR2 YYNGEE. In DNA, the CDR3 is TGTGCCAGCAGCGGCCCCGGGACAGGATATTCACCCCTCCACTTT. It is translated as CASSGPGTGYSPLHF.

V is TRBV2 and J is TRBJ2-1; a weak D match, TRBD2 (6 bases). V was trimmed by 8 bases and J by 5 bases, leaving 25 bases between them. CDR3 length equals 17 residues. CDR1 SNHLY and CDR2 FYNNEI come from the germline V gene. CDR3 nucleotides: TGTGCCAGCCCGGGGGATCCGGGAGCTTACGGGGACAATGAGCAGTTCTTC. This gives the protein CASPGDPGAYGDNEQFF.

CDR3 residues: CASSQSNRDSSSTDTQYF. DNA for the CDR3: TGCGCCAGCAGTCAATCGAACCGGGACAGCTCTTCCACAGATACGCAGTATTTT. J is TRBJ2-3 and V is TRBV23-1; TRBD1 agrees at 7 bases. TRBV23-1 is recorded as an ORF, its role being uncertain. V was clipped by 0 bases and J by 2 bases; unmatched bases: 11. The CDR3 is 18 residues long.

The rearrangement joins TRBV21-1 to TRBJ2-5; the table assigns TRBD2, which was not confirmed against the DNA. TRBV21-1 is classified as a pseudogene. The CDR3 loop spans 16 amino acids. The DNA for the CDR3 is TGTGCCAGCAGCAGCCCCGGGACTAGCGGGAACGGGGCCCAGTACTTC. It specifies CASSSPGTSGNGAQYF.

This clone was found a few times. The V gene is TRBV6-2 or TRBV6-3, the J gene TRBJ1-1, with D perhaps TRBD1 (6 bases). V dropped 6 bases and J dropped 1 base, with 12 bases sitting between them. The CDR3 totals 14 residues. Germline loops: CDR1 MNHEY, CDR2 SVGEGT. CDR3 bases: TGTGCCAGCAGCGCCGTGGACAGGAACACTGAAGCTTTCTTT. It specifies CASSAVDRNTEAFF.

The chain couples TRBV7-6 to TRBJ2-1; tentatively, D is TRBD1 (5 bases). CDR3 size: 15 residues. Looked up from germline, CDR1 is SGHVS and CDR2 is FNYEAQ. V lost 1 base, J lost 14 bases, and 21 bases lay in between. The CDR3 loop reads CASSLGQPGLFSEFF. CDR3 nucleotide sequence: TGTGCCAGCAGCTTAGGGCAGCCAGGGCTTTTCTCGGAGTTCTTC.

The chain couples TRBV5-1 to TRBJ1-1; D remains ambiguous. The CDR3 contains 12 residues. Germline values: CDR1 SGHRS, CDR2 YFSETQ. The V gene lost 4 bases and the J gene lost 5 bases, with 9 bases spanning the gap. CDR3 bases: TGCGCCAGCAGCGGAACGGGGACTGAAGCTTTCTTT. Amino acid sequence: CASSGTGTEAFF.

This clone was counted between two and nine times. J is TRBJ2-1 and V is TRBV28; TRBD2 matches 7 bases. Looked up from germline, CDR1 is MDHEN and CDR2 is SYDVKM. The CDR3 spans 14 residues. Unmatched junction bases numbered 9, after V lost 9 bases and J lost 4 bases. This CDR3 is CASSGGGRYNEQFF. Here the CDR3 DNA reads TGTGCCAGTTCGGGAGGCGGGAGATACAATGAGCAGTTCTTC.